A selection of T cell receptor beta chains follows, all from one sample in a study of a mutant IDH1 vaccine in newly diagnosed glioma. No antigen has been identified for these receptors. The protocol was immunoSEQ multiplex PCR, while the TCRdb copy is restricted to in-frame clones and leaves out a portion. The sample holds approximately 57,000 clones, 82% seen once. The specimen comprised PBMCs, sampled from a glioma patient whose treatment included an IDH1 peptide vaccine. The receptors were gathered from a woman aged 18-29 years with glioma. Some clones in this sample may be carry-over from other donors' samples. CDR3s include the opening cysteine and the closing phenylalanine or tryptophan. Fields, in order: V gene, D gene, clone size, J gene, CDR3 protein, CDR3 DNA. D genes are given only for firm matches. Clone size appears in some rows only: once, few, many, or a class for an expanded clone.

TRBV6-1,TRBD2,.,TRBJ2-5,CASRATSGGSTQYF,TGTGCCAGCAGGGCGACTAGCGGGGGCTCTACCCAGTACTTC
TRBV5-4,.,.,TRBJ1-1,CASSGGTRLNTEAFF,TGTGCCAGCAGCGGGGGGACAAGACTGAACACTGAAGCTTTCTTT
TRBV7-2,.,.,TRBJ2-5,CASSLEVVQETQYF,TGTGCCAGCAGCTTAGAAGTGGTACAAGAGACCCAGTACTTC
TRBV7-3,.,.,TRBJ1-1,CASSLMGVGTEAFF,TGTGCCAGCAGCTTGATGGGCGTAGGGACTGAAGCTTTCTTT
TRBV5-4,.,.,TRBJ2-5,CASSLQGEETQYF,TGTGCCAGCAGCTTGCAGGGTGAGGAGACCCAGTACTTC
TRBV7-9,.,few,TRBJ1-3,CASSLAGNTIYF,TGTGCCAGCAGCTTAGCCGGAAACACCATATATTTT
TRBV11-2,.,few,TRBJ1-4,CASSLDPGSGEKLFF,TGTGCCAGCAGCTTAGACCCAGGATCAGGGGAAAAACTGTTTTTT
TRBV14,.,.,TRBJ1-4,CASSQRGRHAEKLFF,TGTGCCAGCAGCCAAAGGGGTCGGCACGCTGAAAAACTGTTTTTT
TRBV20-1,.,.,TRBJ2-7,CSAWARGEQYF,TGCAGTGCTTGGGCCCGGGGGGAGCAGTACTTC
TRBV7-9,.,.,TRBJ2-3,CASSQTRGRTDTQYF,TGTGCCAGCAGCCAGACCAGAGGGCGCACAGATACGCAGTATTTT
TRBV30,.,.,TRBJ1-4,CAWSPLGDEDEKLFF,TGTGCCTGGAGTCCTCTGGGGGATGAGGATGAAAAACTGTTTTTT
TRBV6-5,.,few,TRBJ1-1,CASSYRGSFGSTEAFF,TGTGCCAGCAGTTACAGGGGGTCCTTTGGGTCAACTGAAGCTTTCTTT
TRBV4-3,.,.,TRBJ1-3,CASSQNSRFSGNTIYF,TGCGCCAGCAGCCAGAACTCGCGCTTCTCTGGAAACACCATATATTTT
TRBV9,.,once,TRBJ2-7,CASSVGVGYSYEQYF,TGTGCCAGCAGCGTAGGGGTAGGCTACTCCTACGAGCAGTACTTC
TRBV25-1,.,.,TRBJ1-6,CASSGGLYNSPLHF,TGTGCCAGCAGTGGGGGGCTTTATAATTCACCCCTCCACTTT
TRBV6-1,.,.,TRBJ1-5,CASTIDRIAGPQHF,TGTGCCAGCACTATAGACAGGATCGCGGGGCCCCAGCATTTT
TRBV4-2,.,once,TRBJ1-2,CASSQVRGEGYTF,TGTGCCAGCAGCCAAGTGAGGGGAGAAGGCTACACCTTC
TRBV10-2,.,.,TRBJ1-5,CASSATGWFDDQPQHF,TGCGCCAGCAGTGCTACAGGGTGGTTCGATGACCAGCCCCAGCATTTT
TRBV27,.,.,TRBJ1-1,CASSSRGLQGNTEAFF,TGTGCCAGCAGTTCCCGGGGACTCCAAGGGAACACTGAAGCTTTCTTT
TRBV7-6,TRBD2,.,TRBJ2-2,CASSPWTSGNTGELFF,TGTGCCAGCAGCCCCTGGACTAGCGGGAACACCGGGGAGCTGTTTTTT
TRBV30,.,.,TRBJ1-4,CAWSQPSPFGEKLFF,TGTGCCTGGAGCCAACCCAGTCCTTTCGGTGAAAAACTGTTTTTT
TRBV4-1,.,.,TRBJ2-7,CASSQDGTSLYEQYF,TGCGCCAGCAGCCAAGATGGGACTTCCCTCTACGAGCAGTACTTC
TRBV6-5,.,.,TRBJ1-1,CASSYSRSTEAFF,TGTGCCAGCAGTTACTCGAGGAGCACTGAAGCTTTCTTT
TRBV5-6,.,.,TRBJ2-5,CASSLVAKYQETQYF,TGTGCCAGCAGCTTGGTAGCGAAGTACCAAGAGACCCAGTACTTC
TRBV9,.,.,TRBJ1-3,CASSVEASGNTIYF,TGTGCCAGCAGCGTAGAGGCCTCTGGAAACACCATATATTTT
TRBV19,.,.,TRBJ1-1,CASSTTLNTEAFF,TGTGCCAGTAGTACCACTCTGAACACTGAAGCTTTCTTT
TRBV5-1,.,.,TRBJ2-7,CASNVVGSYEQYF,TGCGCCAGCAATGTGGTGGGTTCCTACGAGCAGTACTTC
TRBV30,.,once,TRBJ1-2,CAVTVGRGYTF,TGTGCCGTGACCGTCGGCCGCGGCTACACCTTC
TRBV18,.,few,TRBJ1-2,CASSSPDGNYGYTF,TGTGCCAGCTCATCGCCGGACGGAAACTATGGCTACACCTTC
TRBV5-1,.,.,TRBJ2-5,CASKGSAQETQYF,TGCGCCAGCAAAGGGTCCGCTCAAGAGACCCAGTACTTC